The 9 T cell receptor beta chains below were found in one sample sequenced in a study of somatic mutations in cytotoxic T cells in rheumatoid arthritis. Assay used: immunoSEQ multiplex PCR; TCRdb lists only in-frame clones, some missing. The table has around 19,000 clones, roughly 65% seen once. Sequencing was performed on CD8+ T cells sorted from blood. Every receptor here comes from an adult with rheumatoid arthritis.

The chain couples TRBV29-1 to TRBJ2-7; no clear D gene. The V end lost 3 bases, the J end lost 7 bases, and 13 bases lay between the germline ends. In germline, CDR1 is SQVTM, CDR2 ANQGSEA. CDR3 size: 12 residues. CDR3 DNA: TGCAGCGTTGATTACGGGTTTGGGGAGCAGTACTTC. It translates to CSVDYGFGEQYF.

V gene TRBV27 combines with J gene TRBJ1-2; 11 bases align to TRBD1. Germline CDR1 is MNHEY and CDR2 is SMNVEV (reference sequence). The CDR3 runs to 15 residues. The J segment lost 4 bases and the V segment lost 3 bases, leaving 4 bases of the junction unmatched. CDR3 nucleotides: TGTGCCAGCAGTTTGGGACAGGGGGGGACCTATGGCTACACCTTC. Its protein is CASSLGQGGTYGYTF.

In this sample, this clone turned up once. The V call is TRBV25-1, the J call TRBJ2-3; the D is unclear. The CDR3 totals 12 residues. The germline CDR1 and CDR2 sequences are MGHDK and SYGVNS. Between the trimmed V and J ends, which lost 4 bases and 5 bases, there was a span of 7 bases. The chain's CDR3 is CASSGSLDTQYF. The CDR3 nucleotides are TGTGCCAGCAGTGGCAGCCTAGATACGCAGTATTTT.

This clone was seen only once. V usage is TRBV6-5 and J usage is TRBJ1-4; TRBD1 agrees at 9 bases. Germline assignment: CDR1 MNHEY and CDR2 SVGAGI. The junction had 5 bases not matched to a gene; V was cut back by 4 bases and J by 5 bases. The CDR3 length is 15 residues. The CDR3 reads CASSLGQGLNEKLFF. CDR3 in DNA: TGTGCCAGCAGTTTAGGACAGGGGCTAAATGAAAAACTGTTTTTT.

In DNA, the CDR3 is TGCGCCAGCAGCCAAATCAACGGACAAGAGACCCAGTACTTC. This codes for CASSQINGQETQYF. The chain uses TRBV4-1 and TRBJ2-5; the D is unclear. Germline CDR1 and CDR2: MGHRA and YSYEKL. V dropped 2 bases and J dropped 2 bases, with 9 bases sitting between them. The CDR3 sequence is 14 residues long.

There are a few counts of this clone. V is TRBV5-1 and J is TRBJ1-4; TRBD1 agrees at 9 bases. V trimming: 0 bases; J trimming: 3 bases; junction bases outside the gene matches: 6. Germline V gene sequence: CDR1 SGHRS, CDR2 YFSETQ. The CDR3 has 17 amino acids. The CDR3 spells CASSLGTGEKANEKLFF. The CDR3 DNA reads TGCGCCAGCAGCTTGGGGACAGGGGAAAAGGCTAATGAAAAACTGTTTTTT.

The V call is TRBV28, the J call TRBJ2-3; 8 nucleotides agree with TRBD1. The CDR3 contains 18 residues. V gave up 4 bases and J gave up 0 bases; unmatched junction bases: 12. Germline CDR1 reads MDHEN; CDR2 reads SYDVKM. The CDR3 region is CASSWVVTGATSTDTQYF. The CDR3, as DNA: TGTGCCAGCAGTTGGGTAGTGACAGGGGCCACTAGCACAGATACGCAGTATTTT.

The rearrangement uses TRBV28 and TRBJ2-2, with a weak D call TRBD1 (7 bases). V dropped 10 bases and J dropped 7 bases, with 13 bases sitting between them. Germline CDR1 reads MDHEN; CDR2 reads SYDVKM. The CDR3 is 12 amino acids. CDR3 amino acids: CATQGGVGELFF. The CDR3 DNA follows: TGTGCCACCCAGGGGGGCGTCGGGGAGCTGTTTTTT.

The rearrangement links TRBV10-2 to TRBJ1-2, with a tentative D call TRBD1 (5 bases). The germline V gene encodes CDR1 WSHSY and CDR2 SAAADI. The CDR3 spans 15 residues. V dropped 7 bases and J dropped 6 bases, with 21 bases sitting between them. The CDR3: CASTFLWGSQDGYTF. The CDR3 coding sequence is TGCGCCAGCACCTTCCTTTGGGGGAGTCAAGATGGCTACACCTTC.